This TCR beta chain derives from a study of PD-1 blockade in classical Hodgkin lymphoma. Study-level information: Administration of nivolumab to patients was at 3 mg/kg intravenously every 2 weeks. Study results and limitations: Initiation of nivolumab under 1 year after ASCT led to exclusion of patients.

Assay used: immunoSEQ multiplex PCR; TCRdb lists only in-frame clones, some missing. Of approximately 6,600 clones listed, around half are singletons. This clone appeared a few times. Its antigen remains unidentified. CDR3 size: 16 residues. The germline V and J ends were trimmed by 0 bases and 1 base, with 12 bases remaining between them. Per germline, CDR1 MGHRA and CDR2 YSYEKL. All patients relapsed after autologous stem cell transplantation, and brentuximab vedotin exposure varied. It was by magnetic negative selection that CD8+ T cells were isolated from thawed PBMCs. Complete response, partial response or progressive disease constituted the best response categories observed.

This TCR was sampled from a human donor with classical Hodgkin lymphoma. The sequencing here drew on CD8+ T cells from blood, taken at baseline. The gene calls are TRBV4-1 and TRBJ1-2, with D hard to call. The CDR3 loop reads CASSQEIGQFNYGYTF. The DNA of the CDR3 is TGCGCCAGCAGCCAAGAGATCGGGCAGTTTAACTATGGCTACACCTTC.